The 16 T cell receptor beta chains reported below all come from one sample, sequenced in a study of beta chain features in type 1 diabetes. Regarding the study as a whole: Type 1 diabetes patients had TCRB CDR3s that were shorter (moderately but significantly so) in all four CD4+ subsets.

No antigen has been identified for these receptors. Since all of the isolated RNA was reverse transcribed, expressed TCRB transcripts were what got sequenced. Some clones are missing from TCRdb's copy, which holds only in-frame ones; the method was immunoSEQ multiplex PCR. Of about 120,000 clones listed, roughly 17% are singletons. The specimen was central memory CD4+ T cells from blood. Receptors were obtained from a man aged 25 to 45 with type 1 diabetes.

J is TRBJ2-2 and V is TRBV7-2, with no clear D. With 6 bases removed from V and 0 bases from J, the gap between germline ends came to 11 bases. Germline V gene lookup returns CDR1 SGHTA and CDR2 FQGNSA. The CDR3 is 15 residues long. Written as DNA, the CDR3 is TGTGCCAGCAGTCCCGACCGCCCGAACACCGGGGAGCTGTTTTTT. This translates into CASSPDRPNTGELFF. Together with reference TRBV7-2 and TRBJ2-2, the CDR3 gives the full variable domain: GAGVSQSPSNKVTEKGKDVELRCDPISGHTALYWYRQSLGQGLEFLIYFQGNSAPDKSGLPSDRFSAERTGGSVSTLTIQRTQQEDSAVYLCASSPDRPNTGELFFGEGSRLTVL.

This clone was picked up a small number of times. The chain uses TRBV4-3 and TRBJ1-2; TRBD1 agrees at 7 bases. The CDR3 runs 14 residues. Germline-derived CDR1 and CDR2 are LGHNA and YSLEER. V trimming: 0 bases; J trimming: 7 bases; junction bases outside the gene matches: 5. This chain's CDR3 is CASSQERGQFGYTF. The CDR3 DNA sequence: TGCGCCAGCAGCCAAGAAAGGGGGCAATTTGGCTACACCTTC.

CDR3 region: CASSLRGDYGYTF. CDR3 nucleotide sequence: TGTGCCAGCAGCTTAAGGGGAGACTATGGCTACACCTTC. The chain is built from TRBV13 and TRBJ1-2; D is possibly TRBD1 (5 bases). Germline loops: CDR1 PRHDT, CDR2 FYEKMQ (reference sequence). V lost 2 bases, J lost 3 bases, and 7 bases lay in between. The CDR3 has 13 residues. The full variable domain, in which reference TRBV13 and TRBJ1-2 provide the parts outside the CDR3, is AAGVIQSPRHLIKEKRETATLKCYPIPRHDTVYWYQQGPGQDPQFLISFYEKMQSDKGSIPDRFSAQQFSDYHSELNMSSLELGDSALYFCASSLRGDYGYTFGSGTRLTVV.

This clone was seen a few times. The chain links TRBV7-2 to TRBJ2-5; D is unclear. CDR1 and CDR2 (germline): SGHTA, FQGNSA. V lost 4 bases, J lost 7 bases, and 10 bases lay in between. The CDR3 covers 12 residues. Here the CDR3 reads CASSSSTWTQYF. CDR3 sequence (DNA): TGTGCCAGCAGCTCGAGCACGTGGACCCAGTACTTC.

The chain links TRBV7-2 to TRBJ2-5; no clear D. Germline V gene sequence: CDR1 SGHTA, CDR2 FQGNSA. The V end was cut by 1 base, the J end by 9 bases, with 15 bases between. The CDR3 is made up of 14 amino acids. The CDR3 nucleotides are TGTGCCAGCAGCTTAGACGCAGCCGGAGTGCCCCAGTACTTC. This sequence encodes CASSLDAAGVPQYF.

This clone was seen repeatedly, ten times or more. This rearrangement joins TRBV2 to TRBJ2-6, with D possibly matching TRBD2 (5 bases). The CDR3 is 16 residues long. Between the trimmed V and J ends, which lost 6 bases and 0 bases, there was a span of 12 bases. Germline loops: CDR1 SNHLY, CDR2 FYNNEI. CDR3 protein: CASSGGLHSGANVLTF. The DNA for the CDR3 is TGTGCCAGCAGCGGAGGTCTCCACTCTGGGGCCAACGTCCTGACTTTC.

The chain couples TRBV5-6 to TRBJ2-7; D is perhaps TRBD2 (5 bases). Trimming left V 4 bases short and J 4 bases short, with 15 bases between. Germline lookup yields CDR1 SGHDT and CDR2 YYEEEE. CDR3 length: 14 residues. This CDR3 is CASSGPGRVYEQYF. In DNA, the CDR3 is TGTGCCAGCAGCGGGCCGGGAAGGGTTTACGAGCAGTACTTC. The variable domain in full, completed from reference TRBV5-6 and TRBJ2-7, reads DAGVTQSPTHLIKTRGQQVTLRCSPKSGHDTVSWYQQALGQGPQFIFQYYEEEERQRGNFPDRFSGHQFPNYSSELNVNALLLGDSALYLCASSGPGRVYEQYFGPGTRLTVT.

The J gene is TRBJ1-2, the V gene TRBV18; 8 bases are shared with TRBD1. This CDR3 comprises 14 residues. Germline assignment: CDR1 KGHSH and CDR2 LQKENI. Trimming at V came to 3 bases and at J to 4 bases, leaving 4 bases not matched to a gene. CDR3 DNA: TGTGCCAGCTCACCGGACAGGGATAGCTATGGCTACACCTTC. It is translated as CASSPDRDSYGYTF.

This clone was counted many times. The chain carries TRBV5-1 and TRBJ2-1, with 11 bases that match TRBD1. The germline CDR1 and CDR2 sequences are SGHRS and YFSETQ. J lost 3 bases, V lost 3 bases, and 5 bases had no gene match. This CDR3 has 16 residues. CDR3 sequence: CASSYIGTGGYNEQFF. In nucleotides, the CDR3 is TGCGCCAGCAGCTATATCGGGACAGGGGGCTACAATGAGCAGTTCTTC.

J is TRBJ2-3 and V is TRBV6-4; tentative D call: TRBD1 (7 bases). Trimming shortened V by 6 bases and J by 0 bases, and 13 bases separated the two germline ends. The CDR3 extends over 15 amino acids. Germline V gene sequence: CDR1 MRHNA, CDR2 SNTAGT. CDR3 nucleotide sequence: TGTGCCAGCAGGGAGGGGGCCCGGAGCACAGATACGCAGTATTTT. It encodes CASREGARSTDTQYF.

The chain has TRBV27 and TRBJ1-2; D is unclear. The CDR3 is 12 amino acids. Germline V lookup: CDR1 MNHEY, CDR2 SMNVEV (reference sequence). Trimming removed 5 bases from V and 7 bases from J, with 11 bases in between. In DNA, the CDR3 is TGTGCCAGCAGTCCTGGGCTGTCTGGCTACACCTTC. It codes for CASSPGLSGYTF.

The V and J genes are TRBV7-9 and TRBJ2-1; 7 bases align to TRBD1. Germline CDR1 SEHNR, CDR2 FQNEAQ (reference sequence). V dropped 5 bases and J dropped 8; count of bases not matched to a gene: 12. There are 15 residues in the CDR3. The CDR3 nucleotides are TGTGCCAGCAGCGCCCCCGGGACAGCCAGTGATGAGCAGTTCTTC. Encoded protein: CASSAPGTASDEQFF.

A few counts support this clone. The rearrangement links TRBV11-2 to TRBJ2-1, with 8 bases identical to TRBD1. Per germline, CDR1 SGHAT and CDR2 FQNNGV. J gave up 15 bases and V 2 bases, and 9 bases lay outside the gene matches. The length of the CDR3 is 13 residues. CDR3 nucleotides: TGTGCCAGCAGCTTAATTGGGGACAGGTCCCGGTTCTTC. Encoded protein: CASSLIGDRSRFF.

This clone was found a few times. This rearrangement joins TRBV10-2 to TRBJ1-2; no reliable D call. This CDR3 spans 13 amino acids. V was pared by 6 bases and J by 6 bases, with 14 bases between. Germline V CDR1 and CDR2: WSHSY, SAAADI. The CDR3 DNA is TGCGCCAGCAGCGACCCTTGGACCAATGGCTACACCTTC. Translation: CASSDPWTNGYTF.

This clone was seen a handful of times. The chain couples TRBV19 to TRBJ2-5; D ambiguous. This CDR3 is built from 11 residues. CDR1 and CDR2 from the germline V gene are LNHDA and SQIVND (reference sequence). Trimming stripped 2 bases from V and 5 bases from J, with 3 bases between. DNA for the CDR3: TGTGCCAGTAGTATACGGGAGACCCAGTACTTC. It translates to CASSIRETQYF.

The genes are TRBV7-8 and TRBJ1-5; D remains ambiguous. Germline V lookup: CDR1 SGHVS, CDR2 FQNEAQ. The ends were cut back, 0 bases at V and 0 bases at J, with 12 bases in the middle. This CDR3 is built from 17 residues. CDR3 nucleotide sequence: TGTGCCAGCAGCTTAGCGTCGGGGTCCTATAGCAATCAGCCCCAGCATTTT. Translating it yields CASSLASGSYSNQPQHF.